This T cell receptor (beta chain) appears in the sequencing data of a study of PD-1 blockade in classical Hodgkin lymphoma. Time point given: cycle 4 day 1 (C4D1), after six to seven weeks of nivolumab. With no exception, relapse followed autologous stem cell transplantation in all patients, and brentuximab vedotin exposure varied. Responses achieved at best were complete response, partial response or progressive disease. Here immunoSEQ multiplex PCR was the method, and the copy in TCRdb shows in-frame clones only, minus some. The sample yields around 7,900 clones, more than 75% seen once. Study-wide findings and caveats: Whatever underlies the repertoire differences (possibly disease activity or prior therapy) remains undefined. Prior to therapy, complete responders displayed diversity much like that of newly diagnosed patients. A significant rise in TCR diversity was seen by C4D1 for CD4+ cells but not for CD8+ cells.

About this clone itself: Its antigen remains unidentified.

This TCR was recovered from a human donor with classical Hodgkin lymphoma. The source material was peripheral blood mononuclear cells (PBMCs), sampled before the fourth cycle of nivolumab.

The CDR3 reads CASSFLWRQGKGYTF. Written as DNA, the CDR3 is TGTGCCAGCAGTTTCCTTTGGAGGCAGGGAAAGGGCTACACCTTC. V usage is TRBV28 and J usage is TRBJ1-2; possible D gene TRBD1, 5 bases. The CDR3 runs to 15 residues. Germline assignment: CDR1 MDHEN and CDR2 SYDVKM. V was clipped by 3 bases and J by 8 bases, with 19 bases between them.